This TCR beta chain came from a study of beta chain features in type 1 diabetes. Sequencing targeted expressed TCRB transcripts, as all isolated RNA had been reverse transcribed. Measured with immunoSEQ multiplex PCR; TCRdb has only the in-frame clones, and not every one. Here the sample spans some 360,000 clones, less than 20% being singletons. The CDR3 is made up of 14 amino acids. The sample taken for sequencing was naive CD4+ T cells from blood. The TCR was taken from a young woman in good health. This chain connects TRBV21-1 to TRBJ2-5; the DNA was not compared with TRBD2, the D call given in the table. TRBV21-1 is a recognized pseudogene. The CDR3 sequence is CASGREDLQETQYF. CDR3 nucleotides: TGTGCCAGTGGGCGGGAGGACCTCCAAGAGACCCAGTACTTC.